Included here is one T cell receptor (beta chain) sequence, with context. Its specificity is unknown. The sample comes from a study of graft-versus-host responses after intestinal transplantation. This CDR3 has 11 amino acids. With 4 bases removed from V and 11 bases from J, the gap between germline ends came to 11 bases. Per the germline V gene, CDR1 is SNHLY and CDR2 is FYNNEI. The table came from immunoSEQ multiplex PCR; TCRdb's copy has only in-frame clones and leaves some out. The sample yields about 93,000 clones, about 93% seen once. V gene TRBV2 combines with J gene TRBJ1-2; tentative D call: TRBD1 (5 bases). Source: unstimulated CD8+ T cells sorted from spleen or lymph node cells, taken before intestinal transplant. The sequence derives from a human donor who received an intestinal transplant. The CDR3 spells CASSGVGGYTF. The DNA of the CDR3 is TGTGCCAGCAGTGGGGTTGGGGGGTACACCTTC.